The 3 T cell receptor beta chains below were found in one sample sequenced in a study of T-cell reconstitution after alpha-beta-depleted transplantation in children. TCRbeta library preparation incorporated unique molecular identifiers. TCRdb re-called the PCR reads through MiXCR, storing one row per CDR3 protein. The profile shows around 250,000 distinct CDR3 sequences, approximately 8.9% of them singletons. This specimen was PBMCs, mostly from graft donor cells, taken 180 days after TCRalphabeta/CD19-depleted stem cell transplant. These receptors all come from a male patient younger than 18 who had a stem cell transplant for acute lymphoblastic leukemia, so the T cells may come from the graft donor.

The sample holds many counts of this clonotype. The chain joins TRBV20-1 to TRBJ1-1, with 8 bases identical to TRBD1. CDR1 and CDR2 from the germline V gene are DFQATT and SNEGSKA (reference sequence). CDR3 length equals 15 residues. Trimming took 2 bases from V and 4 from J; bases not matched to a gene: 9. CDR3 sequence reads: CSARIGQGAITEAFF. The CDR3 DNA follows: TGCAGTGCTAGAATAGGCCAGGGGGCAATCACTGAAGCTTTCTTT.

The J gene is TRBJ2-3, the V gene TRBV28; no reliable D call. There are 14 residues in the CDR3. V lost 4 bases and J lost 1, with 9 bases in between. Germline loops: CDR1 MDHEN, CDR2 SYDVKM. CDR3 DNA: TGTGCCAGCAGTTCCGAGTGGGGCACAGATACGCAGTATTTT. Translated: CASSSEWGTDTQYF.

This clonotype was observed at least ten times. The chain uses TRBV3-1 and TRBJ2-5; D is undetermined. Germline V gives CDR1 LGHDT, CDR2 YNNKEL (reference sequence). The CDR3 covers 12 residues. The germline V and J ends were trimmed by 1 base and 8 bases, with 8 bases remaining between them. CDR3 residues: CASSQGGFTQYF. In nucleotides, the CDR3 is TGTGCCAGCAGCCAAGGAGGATTTACCCAGTACTTC.